This T cell receptor (beta chain) was recorded in a study of blood T cell repertoires in COVID-19 (dated by TCRdb to 2018 to 2020). Broadly, across the study: Samples covering the acute and convalescent phases of COVID-19 were provided by collaborators in the United States, Italy and Spain. HLA class I and class II types, where available, came from metadata supplied by the sample provider rather than from assay-based typing. The repertoires were released in a freely available public database intended as a resource for research on the immune response to SARS-CoV-2. The samples were drawn from the first 160 participants of the ongoing ImmuneRACE study and from 950 to 1,500 subjects provided by 6 global collaborators. Subjects who had been exposed to COVID-19, were actively infected with it, or had recovered from it provided the deeply sampled blood TCRbeta repertoires that made up the dataset. A de-identified subject ID, COVID-19 status, age in years and sex were almost always included in the sample metadata. The material from the prospective study consisted of cDNA or gDNA derived from T cells, B-cell-depleted T cells, or PBMCs.

The CDR3 holds 15 amino acids from the cysteine to the phenylalanine. Only the CDR3 DNA is retained, 45 bases long and in frame from the first base. V ends up 7 bases short and J 7 bases short, with an unmatched junction base count of 15. The germline V gene provides CDR1 SNHLY and CDR2 FYNNEI. What the work shows at the level of the full study, not this receptor alone: The quantity of clinical and demographic metadata differed by source and by participant and was supplied without curation.

This clone was picked up one time. The antigen it binds to is not known. No much larger clone exists at a distance of one base, and base qualities are not known. Collaborating institutions collected whole blood in K2EDTA tubes following their own protocols. For TCRbeta analysis, collaborators shipped samples as frozen whole blood, isolated PBMCs, or DNA extracted from either of those sample types. The immunoSEQ Assay, a bias-controlled multiplex PCR, was used to amplify TCRbeta CDR3 regions from genomic DNA. In the paper's pipeline: The number of nucleated cells in each sample was estimated by amplification of reference gene primers within the assay. To quantify the absolute abundance of each unique TCRbeta CDR3 rearrangement, sequence reads were collapsed and filtered. Productive Simpson clonality was computed per sample as the square root of Simpson's diversity index over productive rearrangements. Held by TCRdb, this immuneACCESS table contains in-frame sequences only and omits some clones. Under half of the omission traces to an unresolved V gene where checked; the cause of the rest is unknown. V and J calls and clone size are those listed in that table; D and trimming were worked out from the DNA. The sample yields some 200,000 clones; just under 85% were counted once. The ten largest clonotypes hold roughly 6.9% of the sample.

Rearrangement joined TRBV2 to TRBJ1-2, and TRBD1 matches 7 of the central bases. Source material: peripheral blood. This clonotype was sampled from a human donor with acute or convalescent COVID-19. The donor label of this sample is uncertain. The nucleotide sequence reads as follows: TGTGCCAGCAACCCAGCCACGACAGGGCTGGTTGGCTACACCTTC. Translated, it reads CASNPATTGLVGYTF.